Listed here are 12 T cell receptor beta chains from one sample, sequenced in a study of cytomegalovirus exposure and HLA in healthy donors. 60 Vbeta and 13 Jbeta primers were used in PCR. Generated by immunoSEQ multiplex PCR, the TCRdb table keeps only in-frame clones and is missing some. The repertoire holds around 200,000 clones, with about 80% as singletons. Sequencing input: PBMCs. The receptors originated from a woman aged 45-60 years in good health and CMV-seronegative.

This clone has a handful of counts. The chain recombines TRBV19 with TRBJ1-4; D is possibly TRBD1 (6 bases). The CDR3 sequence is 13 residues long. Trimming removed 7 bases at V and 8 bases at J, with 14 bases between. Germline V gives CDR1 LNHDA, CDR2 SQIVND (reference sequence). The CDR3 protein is CASIETGMEKLFF. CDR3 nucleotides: TGTGCCAGTATCGAAACAGGGATGGAAAAACTGTTTTTT.

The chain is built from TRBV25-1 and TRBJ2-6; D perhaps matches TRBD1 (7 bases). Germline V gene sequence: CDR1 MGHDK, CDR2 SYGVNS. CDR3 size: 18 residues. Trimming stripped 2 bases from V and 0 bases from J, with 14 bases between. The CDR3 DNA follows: TGTGCCAGCAGTGAAGGAGGGGGCAAGGGCTCTGGGGCCAACGTCCTGACTTTC. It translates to CASSEGGGKGSGANVLTF.

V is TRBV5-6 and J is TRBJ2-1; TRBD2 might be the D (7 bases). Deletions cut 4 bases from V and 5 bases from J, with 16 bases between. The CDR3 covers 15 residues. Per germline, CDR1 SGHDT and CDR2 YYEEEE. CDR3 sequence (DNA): TGTGCCAGCAGCGCCAAGGGGGGGCTCAACAATGAGCAGTTCTTC. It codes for CASSAKGGLNNEQFF.

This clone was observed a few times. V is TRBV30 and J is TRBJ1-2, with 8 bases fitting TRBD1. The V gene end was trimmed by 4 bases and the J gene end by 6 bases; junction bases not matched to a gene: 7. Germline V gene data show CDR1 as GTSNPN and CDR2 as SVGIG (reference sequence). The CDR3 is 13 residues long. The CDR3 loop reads CAWKAGGRHGYTF. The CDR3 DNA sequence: TGTGCCTGGAAGGCAGGGGGCCGTCATGGCTACACCTTC.

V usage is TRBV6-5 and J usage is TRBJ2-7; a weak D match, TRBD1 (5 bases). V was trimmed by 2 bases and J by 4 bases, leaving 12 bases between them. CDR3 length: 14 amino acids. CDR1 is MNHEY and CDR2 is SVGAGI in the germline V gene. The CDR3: CASSYEATGYEQYF. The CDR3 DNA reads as TGTGCCAGCAGTTACGAGGCCACAGGATACGAGCAGTACTTC.

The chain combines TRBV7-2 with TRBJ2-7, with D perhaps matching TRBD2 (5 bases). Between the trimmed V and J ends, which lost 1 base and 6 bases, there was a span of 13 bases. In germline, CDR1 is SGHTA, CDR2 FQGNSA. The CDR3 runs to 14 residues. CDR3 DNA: TGTGCCAGCAGCTTAGTGAGAAAGGACTCCGAGCAGTACTTC. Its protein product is CASSLVRKDSEQYF. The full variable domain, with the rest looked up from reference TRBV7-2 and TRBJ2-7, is GAGVSQSPSNKVTEKGKDVELRCDPISGHTALYWYRQSLGQGLEFLIYFQGNSAPDKSGLPSDRFSAERTGGSVSTLTIQRTQQEDSAVYLCASSLVRKDSEQYFGPGTRLTVT.

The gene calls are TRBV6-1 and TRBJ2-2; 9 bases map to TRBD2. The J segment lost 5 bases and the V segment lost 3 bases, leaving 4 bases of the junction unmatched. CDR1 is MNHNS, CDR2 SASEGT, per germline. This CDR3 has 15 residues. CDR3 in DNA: TGTGCCAGCAGTGAGGCGGGAGGGCCTACCGGGGAGCTGTTTTTT. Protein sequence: CASSEAGGPTGELFF.

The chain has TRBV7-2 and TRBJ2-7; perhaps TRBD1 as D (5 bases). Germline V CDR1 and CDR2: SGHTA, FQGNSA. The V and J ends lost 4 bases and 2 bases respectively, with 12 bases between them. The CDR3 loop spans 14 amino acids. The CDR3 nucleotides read TGTGCCAGCAGCTCCAGGGTGTCGGCCTACGAGCAGTACTTC. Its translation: CASSSRVSAYEQYF. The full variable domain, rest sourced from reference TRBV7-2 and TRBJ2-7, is GAGVSQSPSNKVTEKGKDVELRCDPISGHTALYWYRQSLGQGLEFLIYFQGNSAPDKSGLPSDRFSAERTGGSVSTLTIQRTQQEDSAVYLCASSSRVSAYEQYFGPGTRLTVT.

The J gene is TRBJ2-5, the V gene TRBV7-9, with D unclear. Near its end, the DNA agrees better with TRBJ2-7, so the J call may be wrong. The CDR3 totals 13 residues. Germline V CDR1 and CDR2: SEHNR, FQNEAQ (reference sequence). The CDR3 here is CASSLENRYEQYF. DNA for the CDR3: TGTGCCAGCAGCTTAGAAAACCGCTACGAGCAGTACTTC.

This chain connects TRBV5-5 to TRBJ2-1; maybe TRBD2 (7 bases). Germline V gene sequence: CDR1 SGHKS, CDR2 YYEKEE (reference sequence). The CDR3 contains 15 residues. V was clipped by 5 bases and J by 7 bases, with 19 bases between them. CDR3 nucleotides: TGTGCCAGCAGGAAAGGGGGGGGCCTAGGGAATGAGCAGTTCTTC. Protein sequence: CASRKGGGLGNEQFF.

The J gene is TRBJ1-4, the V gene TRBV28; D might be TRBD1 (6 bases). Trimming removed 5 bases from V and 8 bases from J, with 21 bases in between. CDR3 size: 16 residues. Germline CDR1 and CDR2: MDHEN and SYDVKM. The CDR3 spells CASSPPWGGPYEKLFF. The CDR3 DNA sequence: TGTGCCAGCAGTCCCCCCTGGGGGGGGCCTTACGAAAAACTGTTTTTT.

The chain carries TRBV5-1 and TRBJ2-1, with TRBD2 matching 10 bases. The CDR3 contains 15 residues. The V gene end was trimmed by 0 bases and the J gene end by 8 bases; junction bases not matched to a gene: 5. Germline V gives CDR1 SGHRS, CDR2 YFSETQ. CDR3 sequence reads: CASSLVLAGADEQFF. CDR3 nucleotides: TGCGCCAGCAGCTTGGTTCTAGCGGGAGCTGATGAGCAGTTCTTC.